The next 20 T cell receptor beta chains were all read from a single sample in a study of T cell clones after liver transplantation. This table comes from immunoSEQ multiplex PCR, and its TCRdb copy is limited to in-frame clones, with some not included. The table has tens of thousands of clones, 75% to 90% seen once. Sample: CD4+ T cells from blood, taken 12 months after liver transplant. The source is a human patient who received a liver transplant. These T cells may partly come from the graft donor.

The chain links TRBV18 to TRBJ1-1; D uncertain. The germline gives CDR1 KGHSH, CDR2 LQKENI. The CDR3 is 15 residues long. V was clipped by 3 bases and J by 1 base, with 12 bases between them. The DNA for the CDR3 is TGTGCCAGCTCACCGGGCCTGTCGAGGAACACTGAAGCTTTCTTT. Its translation: CASSPGLSRNTEAFF.

This clone has just one count. The chain recombines TRBV6-6 with TRBJ1-3; 7 nucleotides line up with TRBD1. In germline, CDR1 is MNHNY, CDR2 SVGAGI (reference sequence). Trimming cost V 2 bases and J 0 bases; bases outside gene matches: 4. The CDR3 extends over 16 amino acids. This chain's CDR3 is CASSYLTGSSGNTIYF. CDR3 in DNA: TGTGCCAGCAGTTACCTGACAGGGAGCTCTGGAAACACCATATATTTT.

The chain is built from TRBV5-1 and TRBJ1-4; D call uncertain. Germline V gene sequence: CDR1 SGHRS, CDR2 YFSETQ. V lost 4 bases and J lost 0, with 4 bases in between. The CDR3 contains 13 residues. Here the CDR3 DNA reads TGCGCCAGCAGCGCTGCAACTAATGAAAAACTGTTTTTT. Translated: CASSAATNEKLFF.

The CDR3 DNA is TGTGCCTGGCGGGACTATCAAGAGACCCAGTACTTC. Encoded protein: CAWRDYQETQYF. J is TRBJ2-5 and V is TRBV2, with 7 bases lining up with TRBD2. The V segment lost 11 bases and the J segment 2 bases; nucleotides outside the gene matches: 5. Germline-derived CDR1 and CDR2 are SNHLY and FYNNEI. The CDR3 consists of 12 residues.

The chain joins TRBV7-2 to TRBJ2-3, with TRBD2 identical over 11 bases. J lost 4 bases, V lost 5 bases, and 8 bases had no gene match. In germline, CDR1 is SGHTA, CDR2 FQGNSA. The CDR3 is 16 residues long. Here the CDR3 DNA reads TGTGCCAGCAGCCAGCGACTAGCGGGATCTGCAGATACGCAGTATTTT. Translation: CASSQRLAGSADTQYF.

The CDR3 loop reads CASTPRGRGETQYF. In DNA form, the CDR3 reads TGTGCCAGTACCCCCCGGGGGAGAGGAGAGACCCAGTACTTC. The rearrangement uses TRBV19 and TRBJ2-5; D might be TRBD2 (6 bases). Looked up from germline, CDR1 is LNHDA and CDR2 is SQIVND (reference sequence). The ends were cut back, 7 bases at V and 4 bases at J, with 16 bases in the middle. The CDR3 loop spans 14 amino acids.

This chain uses TRBV6-1 with TRBJ2-1, with 11 bases fitting TRBD2. The V segment lost 5 bases and the J segment 0 bases; nucleotides outside the gene matches: 0. Looked up from germline, CDR1 is MNHNS and CDR2 is SASEGT. CDR3 length equals 15 residues. The CDR3 loop reads CASSTSGSSYNEQFF. The CDR3 nucleotides are TGTGCCAGCAGTACTAGCGGGAGCTCCTACAATGAGCAGTTCTTC.

The rearrangement uses TRBV7-8 and TRBJ2-7; possible D gene TRBD2, 6 bases. V was pared by 5 bases and J by 7 bases, with 21 bases between. The CDR3 contains 15 residues. In germline, CDR1 is SGHVS, CDR2 FQNEAQ. CDR3 sequence reads: CASSHQGRAGQEQYF. CDR3 coding DNA: TGTGCCAGCAGCCATCAAGGGCGGGCGGGGCAGGAGCAGTACTTC.

V and J are TRBV6-5 and TRBJ1-1, with D hard to call. V lost 0 bases to trimming and J lost 4 bases, with 6 bases between them. The CDR3 extends over 13 amino acids. CDR1 is MNHEY, CDR2 SVGAGI, per germline. CDR3 sequence (DNA): TGTGCCAGCAGTTACTCACAGAGCACTGAAGCTTTCTTT. Translating it yields CASSYSQSTEAFF.

The genes are TRBV13 and TRBJ1-3; D is undetermined. Germline V gives CDR1 PRHDT, CDR2 FYEKMQ (reference sequence). This CDR3 is built from 14 residues. Trimming left V 4 bases short and J 4 bases short, with 11 bases between. The CDR3 region is CASSYLAIGNTIYF. CDR3 sequence (DNA): TGTGCCAGCAGCTACCTGGCAATCGGAAACACCATATATTTT.

The chain uses TRBV29-1 and TRBJ1-5, with TRBD1 matching 10 bases. The CDR3 loop spans 12 amino acids. In germline, CDR1 is SQVTM, CDR2 ANQGSEA. V lost 7 bases and J lost 5; bases outside the gene matches: 2. The chain's CDR3 is CSAGTGDQPQHF. The CDR3 DNA is TGCAGCGCCGGGACAGGGGATCAGCCCCAGCATTTT.

The genes are TRBV6-6 and TRBJ2-7, with 7 nucleotides matching TRBD1. With V trimmed by 6 bases and J by 0 bases, 8 bases remained unmatched. The CDR3 runs to 15 residues. The germline V gene has CDR1 MNHNY and CDR2 SVGAGI (reference sequence). CDR3 sequence reads: CASSLNRGSSYEQYF. CDR3 bases: TGTGCCAGCAGCCTTAACAGGGGAAGCTCCTACGAGCAGTACTTC.

CDR3 DNA sequence: TGTGCCAGCAGCTTATTGCAGGTCTACTCCTACGAGCAGTACTTC. As protein: CASSLLQVYSYEQYF. V and J are TRBV11-2 and TRBJ2-7; D gene ambiguous. The germline V and J ends were trimmed by 2 bases and 0 bases, with 11 bases remaining between them. In germline, CDR1 is SGHAT, CDR2 FQNNGV. The CDR3 spans 15 residues.

CDR3 DNA sequence: TGTGCCAGCAGTTTTACTAGCAATGAGCAGTTCTTC. Translated: CASSFTSNEQFF. The rearrangement links TRBV2 to TRBJ2-1, with D tentatively TRBD2 (5 bases). This CDR3 comprises 12 residues. With 5 bases removed from V and 6 bases from J, the gap between germline ends came to 8 bases. Germline loops: CDR1 SNHLY, CDR2 FYNNEI.

This sequence joins TRBV4-3 and TRBJ2-7; D is perhaps TRBD1 (6 bases). The CDR3 is 15 residues long. CDR1 and CDR2 (germline): LGHNA, YSLEER. Trimming took 0 bases from V and 3 from J, leaving 12 bases between them. DNA of the CDR3: TGCGCCAGCAGCCAAGAGTGGACAGACATCTACGAGCAGTACTTC. Translated: CASSQEWTDIYEQYF.

The chain is built from TRBV5-1 and TRBJ1-1; no clear D. Germline CDR1 is SGHRS and CDR2 is YFSETQ. CDR3 size: 15 residues. Trimming left V 4 bases short and J 2 bases short, with 15 bases between. The CDR3 coding sequence is TGCGCCAGCAGCCTCTCGGTACACGGAAACACTGAAGCTTTCTTT. The encoded protein is CASSLSVHGNTEAFF.

The CDR3 coding sequence is TGTGCCAGCAGCTTAGTCGTAGAAGCTTTCTTT. Encoded protein: CASSLVVEAFF. The chain couples TRBV7-9 to TRBJ1-1; the D is unclear. Per germline, CDR1 SEHNR and CDR2 FQNEAQ (reference sequence). Trimming left V 1 base short and J 8 bases short, with 5 bases between. CDR3 length equals 11 residues.

This chain connects TRBV5-5 to TRBJ1-3, with 7 positions matching TRBD1. In germline, CDR1 is SGHKS, CDR2 YYEKEE (reference sequence). The CDR3 contains 15 residues. J was trimmed by 2 bases and V by 5 bases; bases with no gene match: 7. CDR3 coding DNA: TGTGCCAGCAGAACTCTACAGGGGCCTGGAAACACCATATATTTT. It yields the protein CASRTLQGPGNTIYF.

The chain employs TRBV5-6 and TRBJ2-7; TRBD2 might be the D (5 bases). This CDR3 has 14 residues. Looked up from germline, CDR1 is SGHDT and CDR2 is YYEEEE. Trimming cost V 2 bases and J 0 bases, with 9 bases left between them. The CDR3 DNA follows: TGTGCCAGCAGCTTTGGCGGGTCCTCCTACGAGCAGTACTTC. Translating gives CASSFGGSSYEQYF.

The rearrangement joins TRBV7-8 to TRBJ1-3; no clear D. Between the trimmed V and J ends, which lost 3 bases and 3 bases, there was a span of 3 bases. Germline values: CDR1 SGHVS, CDR2 FQNEAQ. There are 12 residues in the CDR3. The CDR3 spells CASSFSGNTIYF. CDR3 sequence (DNA): TGTGCCAGCAGCTTTAGTGGAAACACCATATATTTT.